The rows below give T cell receptor beta chains drawn from one sample of a study of metastatic and nonmetastatic thyroid tumors. TCRdb reprocessed the PCR reads using MiXCR. The data show some 28,000 clones, approximately 22% seen once. Sequenced material: blood. The origin of the receptors is a female donor with papillary thyroid cancer or a benign thyroid nodule (not recorded which). Some clones in this sample may be carry-over from other donors' samples. Each CDR3 is given with its conserved first and last residue. The D gene is left open where the match is weak. Size is stated for part of the rows, as once, few or many counts, or as a class when the clone is expanded.

clone_size	d_call	v_call	j_call	cdr3_nt	cdr3_aa
many	TRBD1	TRBV5-4	TRBJ1-4	TGTGCCAGCAGCTTGGCACAGGGGTCGCATGAAAAACTGTTTTTT	CASSLAQGSHEKLFF
many	NA	TRBV29-1	TRBJ1-2	TGCAGCGTTGTCGGCAGCGTTGAGGGCTACACCTTC	CSVVGSVEGYTF
medium-sized	NA	TRBV10-3	TRBJ1-2	TGTGCCATCACCCTACGGACGGAAGATGGCTACACCTTC	CAITLRTEDGYTF
NA	NA	TRBV11-2	TRBJ2-2	TGTGCCAGCATCTATAACAGTCACACCGGGGAGCTGTTTTTT	CASIYNSHTGELFF
medium-sized	NA	TRBV6-5	TRBJ1-6	TGTGCCAGCAGTTACTCAGCAGGGTTGAGCTCCTATAATTCACCCCTCCACTTT	CASSYSAGLSSYNSPLHF
NA	TRBD2	TRBV14	TRBJ2-7	TGTGCCAGCAGCCGTGGGGGACTAAACCCTTGGCAGTACTTC	CASSRGGLNPWQYF
few	TRBD2	TRBV12-3/TRBV12-4	TRBJ2-1	TGTGCCAGCAGCCCAGGGGTAGGACTAGCTGACTACAATGAGCAGTTCTTC	CASSPGVGLADYNEQFF
NA	TRBD1	TRBV18	TRBJ1-1	TGTGCCAGCTCACGAACCGGGCAGGGGGCCACTGAAGCTTTCTTT	CASSRTGQGATEAFF
many	NA	TRBV20-1	TRBJ2-7	TGCAGTGTAAGACGGGGATCCTACGAGCAGTACTTC	CSVRRGSYEQYF
NA	TRBD1	TRBV4-1	TRBJ2-1	TGCGCCAGCAGCCGGGGCGACTCCGGGACAGGGATAGGGAATGAGCAGTTCTTC	CASSRGDSGTGIGNEQFF
NA	TRBD1	TRBV6-2/TRBV6-3	TRBJ2-7	TGTGCCAACATCCGGGACAGAAACTACGAGCAGTACTTC	CANIRDRNYEQYF
many	NA	TRBV12-3/TRBV12-4	TRBJ2-4	TGTGCCAGCAGTCCCCGGACTGCGGGTACCATTCAGTACTTC	CASSPRTAGTIQYF
many	NA	TRBV4-3	TRBJ2-2	TGCGCCAGCAGCCAAGACGACACCGGGGAGCTGTTTTTT	CASSQDDTGELFF
few	TRBD1	TRBV28	TRBJ2-7	TGTGCCAGCAGTCAGGACAGGGGCCCCTACGAGCAGTACTTC	CASSQDRGPYEQYF
many	NA	TRBV5-6	TRBJ1-3	TGTGCCAGCAGCTTTGGAAACACCATATATTTT	CASSFGNTIYF
few	NA	TRBV12-3/TRBV12-4	TRBJ2-1	TGTGCCAGCACATTCCTAGAGGGAGTCGATGAGCAGTTCTTC	CASTFLEGVDEQFF
NA	TRBD1	TRBV20-1	TRBJ2-3	TGCAGTGCTGCTGGGACAGTGTTCTCAGATACGCAGTATTTT	CSAAGTVFSDTQYF
few	NA	TRBV7-9	TRBJ2-7	TGTGCCAGCAGCTCCGACGGGGCTGGGTACGAGCAGTACTTC	CASSSDGAGYEQYF
many	TRBD2	TRBV30	TRBJ2-1	TGTGCCTGGAGGAGAATAGCGGGGGGGACTGAGCAGTTCTTC	CAWRRIAGGTEQFF
many	NA	TRBV5-6	TRBJ1-2	TGTGCCAGCAGCCTGAACCACATCGGGGGATACCTCTATGGCTACACCTTC	CASSLNHIGGYLYGYTF
many	NA	TRBV20-1	TRBJ2-1	TGCAGCCCCGGACTTGGGGGAGGCAATGAGCAGTTCTTC	CSPGLGGGNEQFF
many	TRBD2	TRBV27	TRBJ2-7	TGTGCCAGTAGACTAGCGGGGGCACTAGGAACCTACGAGCAGTACTTC	CASRLAGALGTYEQYF
NA	TRBD2	TRBV6-4	TRBJ2-7	TGTGCCAGCAGGCGGGAGGCCTACTCCTCCGAGCAGTACTTC	CASRREAYSSEQYF
NA	TRBD2	TRBV13	TRBJ2-2	TGTGCCAGCAGCCAATCCGGGTGTTGCGGGAGCACCGGGGAGCTGTTTTTT	CASSQSGCCGSTGELFF
few	NA	TRBV12-3/TRBV12-4	TRBJ1-3	TGTGCCAGCAGCCTCCGGGGGGCTGGAAACACCATATATTTT	CASSLRGAGNTIYF
NA	TRBD2	TRBV5-4	TRBJ2-1	TGTGCCAGCAGCTCGACTACTAGCGGTGGTAACGATGAGCAGTTCTTC	CASSSTTSGGNDEQFF
NA	NA	TRBV5-6	TRBJ2-3	TGTGCCAGCAGCTTGGGAGGGGTAACAGATACGCAGTATTTT	CASSLGGVTDTQYF
many	NA	TRBV9	TRBJ1-5	TGTGCCAGCAGCGTAGCCCTCAATCAGCCCCAGCATTTT	CASSVALNQPQHF
NA	NA	TRBV24-1	TRBJ2-3	TGTGCCACGGGCGGGCTGCCAACTAGCACAGATACGCAGTATTTT	CATGGLPTSTDTQYF
NA	TRBD1	TRBV7-6	TRBJ2-1	TGTGCCAGCAGCTTAAGGGACAGGGATTACAATGAGCAGTTCTTC	CASSLRDRDYNEQFF
NA	NA	TRBV25-1	TRBJ2-2	TGTGCTAGCAGTGTCTCTCGGGGTGCGAACACCGGGGAGCTGTTTTTT	CASSVSRGANTGELFF
few	TRBD1	TRBV2	TRBJ2-7	TGTGCCAGCAGTGAAGCCGGGACAGGCTACGAGCAGTACTTC	CASSEAGTGYEQYF
NA	NA	TRBV28	TRBJ1-2	TGTGCCAGCAGTTTTTCGAAAAGCTATGGCTACACCTTC	CASSFSKSYGYTF
many	NA	TRBV5-1	TRBJ2-7	TGCGCCAGCAGCTTGACAGGTAGCTACGAGCAGTACTTC	CASSLTGSYEQYF
NA	NA	TRBV5-1	TRBJ1-1	TGCGCCAGCAGCCCCCTAGGACAGACTGAAGCTTTCTTT	CASSPLGQTEAFF
medium-sized	NA	TRBV28	TRBJ1-2	TGTGCCAGCAGTTTATTGGCAGGGCCCTATGGCTACACCTTC	CASSLLAGPYGYTF
many	TRBD2	TRBV7-8	TRBJ2-1	TGTGCCAGCAGCTTGAGCGGGAGGGCCGCATATGAGCAGTTCTTC	CASSLSGRAAYEQFF
NA	TRBD1	TRBV4-1	TRBJ2-3	TGCGCCAGCAGCCAAGTCACTGGGACAGACACAGATACGCAGTATTTT	CASSQVTGTDTDTQYF
NA	TRBD1	TRBV28	TRBJ2-6	TGTGCCAGCAGTTGGGGGGACAGGGGATCTGGGGCCAACGTCCTGACTTTC	CASSWGDRGSGANVLTF
few	NA	TRBV10-2	TRBJ1-1	TGCGCCAGCAGTGATTGGGGAAAGAACACTGAAGCTTTCTTT	CASSDWGKNTEAFF
many	NA	TRBV11-1	TRBJ1-1	TGTGCCAGCAGCGATGGCGGGTGGGGCGCTTCGAACACTGAAGCTTTCTTT	CASSDGGWGASNTEAFF
many	NA	TRBV24-1	TRBJ1-5	TGTGCCACCAGTTGGTCGGGGATCGCGGACAATCAGCCCCAGCATTTT	CATSWSGIADNQPQHF
many	TRBD1	TRBV20-1	TRBJ1-6	TGCAGTACCTACCGGGACAGAAATTCACCCCTCCACTTT	CSTYRDRNSPLHF
many	NA	TRBV7-2	TRBJ2-1	TGTGCCAGCAGCCCAAGGGGTGGCAGCTACAATGAGCAGTTCTTC	CASSPRGGSYNEQFF
NA	TRBD1	TRBV4-3	TRBJ1-6	TGCGCCAGCAGCCAAGATCATGGGACAGAGAACCGGGGGCCCCTCCACTTT	CASSQDHGTENRGPLHF
many	NA	TRBV7-2	TRBJ2-2	TGTGCCAGCAGCCCAACAAAGAACACCGGGGAGCTGTTTTTT	CASSPTKNTGELFF
many	NA	TRBV30	TRBJ1-3	TGTGCCTGGAGTCCCCAGGGAGGGCCTAACTCTGGAAACACCATATATTTT	CAWSPQGGPNSGNTIYF
many	NA	TRBV20-1	TRBJ2-2	TGCGGATTTTGGGGGGCAGGAGCCGGGGAGCTGTTTTTT	CGFWGAGAGELFF
NA	NA	TRBV6-1	TRBJ2-7	TGTGCCAGCAGTGCAAGGGGTATCGTCTACGAGCAGTACTTC	CASSARGIVYEQYF
medium-sized	NA	TRBV28	TRBJ2-7	TGTGCCAGCAGGGGTTACGAGCAGTACTTC	CASRGYEQYF